The following is a T cell receptor (beta chain) sequence with its context. Its antigen is unidentified. Losses at the gene ends were 1 base for V and 5 bases for J; bases not matched to a gene: 10. This CDR3 has 16 residues. Germline V gene sequence: CDR1 SGHTA, CDR2 FQGNSA. The sample comes from a study of cytomegalovirus exposure and HLA in healthy donors. Study-wide context: The study placed about four fifths of its 350 to 400 genotyped donors in the Caucasian-associated ancestry cluster. Study findings and constraints: Later on, a genetic analysis was performed. It linked a missense variant in DCLRE1C with V- and J-gene trimming of TCR beta.

Use of 60 Vbeta and 13 Jbeta primers characterized the PCR. The repertoire was sequenced with immunoSEQ multiplex PCR; TCRdb's copy has only in-frame clones and lacks some. The data contain 100,000 or so clones, about four fifths of them singletons. Material: PBMCs. The chain couples TRBV7-2 to TRBJ2-5; 7 bases map to TRBD1. The source of this sequence is a female donor in good health and CMV-seropositive. CDR3 in DNA: TGTGCCAGCAGCTTAGTTCTGGGACAGAAGAGGGAGACCCAGTACTTC. It translates to CASSLVLGQKRETQYF. Using reference TRBV7-2 and TRBJ2-5 for the parts outside the CDR3, the full variable domain is GAGVSQSPSNKVTEKGKDVELRCDPISGHTALYWYRQSLGQGLEFLIYFQGNSAPDKSGLPSDRFSAERTGGSVSTLTIQRTQQEDSAVYLCASSLVLGQKRETQYFGPGTRLLVL.